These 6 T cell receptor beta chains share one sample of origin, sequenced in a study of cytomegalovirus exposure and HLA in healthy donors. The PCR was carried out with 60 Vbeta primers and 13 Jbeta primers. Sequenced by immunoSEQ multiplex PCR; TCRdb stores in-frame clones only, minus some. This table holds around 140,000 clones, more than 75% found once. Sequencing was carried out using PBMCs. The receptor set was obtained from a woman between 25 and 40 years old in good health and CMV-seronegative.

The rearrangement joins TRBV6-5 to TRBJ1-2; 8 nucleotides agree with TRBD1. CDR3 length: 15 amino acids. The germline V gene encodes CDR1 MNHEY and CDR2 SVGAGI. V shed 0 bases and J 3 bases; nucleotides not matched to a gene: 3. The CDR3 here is CASSYSTGGDYGYTF. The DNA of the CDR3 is TGTGCCAGCAGTTACTCTACAGGGGGGGACTATGGCTACACCTTC.

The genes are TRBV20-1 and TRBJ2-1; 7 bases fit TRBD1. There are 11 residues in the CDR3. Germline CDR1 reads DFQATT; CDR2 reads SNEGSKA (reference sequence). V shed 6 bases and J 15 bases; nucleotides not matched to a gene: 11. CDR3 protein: CSAHRGRGLFF. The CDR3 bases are TGCAGTGCCCACAGGGGTCGGGGTTTGTTCTTC.

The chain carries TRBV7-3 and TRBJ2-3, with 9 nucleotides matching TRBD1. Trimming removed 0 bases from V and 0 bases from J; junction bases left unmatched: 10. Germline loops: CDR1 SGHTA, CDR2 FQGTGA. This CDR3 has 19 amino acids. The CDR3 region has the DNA TGTGCCAGCAGCTTAACGACTAAACAGGGGGCCTTTAGCACAGATACGCAGTATTTT. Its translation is CASSLTTKQGAFSTDTQYF.

As DNA, the CDR3 is TGTGCCAGCAGCGTAAACCCTAGCAACGGAGGGGGGGTTGGCGACGAGCAGTACTTC. This encodes CASSVNPSNGGGVGDEQYF. The chain recombines TRBV9 with TRBJ2-7; D possibly corresponds to TRBD2 (7 bases). V was pared by 1 base and J by 5 bases, with 28 bases between. Germline values: CDR1 SGDLS, CDR2 YYNGEE. CDR3 length: 19 amino acids.

The CDR3 region is CASSQVVGAYNEQFF. CDR3 bases: TGTGCCAGCAGCCAAGTAGTAGGAGCCTACAATGAGCAGTTCTTC. The gene calls are TRBV4-2 and TRBJ2-1; D uncertain. V was clipped by 1 base and J by 2 bases, with 9 bases between them. The CDR3 has 15 residues. Germline CDR1 is LGHNA and CDR2 is YNFKEQ.

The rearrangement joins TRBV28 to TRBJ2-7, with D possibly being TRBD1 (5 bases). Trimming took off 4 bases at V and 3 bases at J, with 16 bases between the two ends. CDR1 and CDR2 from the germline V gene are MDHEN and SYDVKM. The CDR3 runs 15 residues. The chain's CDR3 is CASSSGSGLRYEQYF. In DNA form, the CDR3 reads TGTGCCAGCAGTTCAGGGTCAGGCTTGCGCTACGAGCAGTACTTC.